Shown below are 31 T cell receptor beta chains from a single sample sequenced in a study of blood T cell repertoires in COVID-19. Using immunoSEQ multiplex PCR, the repertoire was profiled, and TCRdb retains in-frame clones only, with some absent. The sample holds tens of thousands of clones; roughly 88% are singletons and the top ten take 25%. Sequenced sample: peripheral blood. The receptors originated from a man in his sixties with acute or convalescent COVID-19.

The chain employs TRBV29-1 and TRBJ2-5; 9 positions agree with TRBD1. CDR3 length: 16 residues. Germline V gene sequence: CDR1 SQVTM, CDR2 ANQGSEA. The V segment lost 5 bases and the J segment 2 bases; nucleotides outside the gene matches: 12. The CDR3 nucleotides read TGCAGCGTTTTGGGGTTAGGGACAGGGCGACAAGAGACCCAGTACTTC. This gives the protein CSVLGLGTGRQETQYF.

The J gene is TRBJ1-5, the V gene TRBV4-1, with D possibly matching TRBD1 (5 bases). The CDR3 is 16 residues long. Germline CDR1 reads MGHRA; CDR2 reads YSYEKL. Trimming removed 3 bases from V and 0 bases from J, with 12 bases in between. The CDR3 nucleotides read TGCGCCAGCAGCCAGACCCAGGGAAATAGCAATCAGCCCCAGCATTTT. It specifies CASSQTQGNSNQPQHF.

This chain connects TRBV7-3 to TRBJ2-1; tentative D call: TRBD2 (5 bases). The CDR3 sequence is 13 residues long. Looked up from germline, CDR1 is SGHTA and CDR2 is FQGTGA. V lost 4 bases, J lost 9 bases, and 13 bases lay in between. CDR3 protein: CASSSTRAGEQFF. The DNA of the CDR3 is TGTGCCAGCAGCTCCACTAGGGCCGGTGAGCAGTTCTTC.

The genes are TRBV3-1 (or the pseudogene TRBV3-2) and TRBJ2-7; 8 positions agree with TRBD1. V was pared by 3 bases and J by 2 bases, with 3 bases of the junction left unmatched. The CDR3 is made up of 14 amino acids. Per the germline V gene, CDR1 is LGHDT and CDR2 is YNNKEL (reference sequence). CDR3: CASSQSGGPYEQYV. In nucleotides, the CDR3 is TGTGCCAGCAGCCAGTCAGGGGGCCCCTACGAGCAGTACGTC.

V is TRBV2 and J is TRBJ2-2; 8 bases are a match to TRBD1. V lost 9 bases to trimming and J lost 6 bases; unmatched junction nucleotides: 6. CDR3 length: 13 residues. CDR1 is SNHLY, CDR2 FYNNEI, per germline. For the CDR3, the DNA is TGTGCCAGTACGACAGGGGTCCCCGGGGAGCTGTTTTTT. Translation: CASTTGVPGELFF.

This chain links TRBV11-2 with TRBJ1-3; D is possibly TRBD1 (6 bases). This CDR3 region has 17 residues. The V gene lost 5 bases and the J gene lost 0 bases, with 17 bases spanning the gap. CDR1 is SGHAT, CDR2 FQNNGV, per germline. CDR3 loop: CASSLPGGPISGNTIYF. CDR3 bases: TGTGCCAGCAGCCTCCCCGGGGGGCCCATCTCTGGAAACACCATATATTTT.

This chain links TRBV28 with TRBJ2-4; no definite D call. Germline V gives CDR1 MDHEN, CDR2 SYDVKM. This CDR3 region has 14 residues. The V and J ends lost 1 base and 5 bases respectively, with 9 bases between them. In DNA, the CDR3 is TGTGCCAGCAGTTTATCGCGAGGTCAAAACATTCAGTACTTC. This sequence encodes CASSLSRGQNIQYF.

The V and J genes are TRBV27 and TRBJ1-3, with D perhaps TRBD1 (6 bases). The germline V and J ends were trimmed by 8 bases and 0 bases, with 14 bases remaining between them. Germline V gene sequence: CDR1 MNHEY, CDR2 SMNVEV (reference sequence). The CDR3 is 15 residues long. DNA of the CDR3: TGTGCCAGCCGAGGGGGGGTTAGCTCTGGAAACACCATATATTTT. Amino acids: CASRGGVSSGNTIYF.

This clone was counted a single time. J is TRBJ1-6 and V is TRBV30, with D perhaps matching TRBD1 (6 bases). Trimming removed 4 bases from V and 9 bases from J, with 13 bases in between. The germline V gene encodes CDR1 GTSNPN and CDR2 SVGIG (reference sequence). The CDR3 runs to 13 residues. The CDR3 loop reads CAWKGQQISPLHF. The DNA of the CDR3 is TGTGCCTGGAAAGGACAGCAGATTTCACCCCTCCACTTT.

The chain combines TRBV2 with TRBJ2-5; 10 nucleotides line up with TRBD1. CDR1 is SNHLY, CDR2 FYNNEI, per germline. J was trimmed by 5 bases and V by 5 bases; bases with no gene match: 8. The CDR3 runs to 15 residues. This CDR3 reads CASSPQTGGGETQYF. Written as DNA, the CDR3 is TGTGCCAGCAGTCCTCAGACAGGGGGCGGGGAGACCCAGTACTTC.

The chain couples TRBV28 to TRBJ2-4; tentative D call: TRBD2 (7 bases). Germline V lookup: CDR1 MDHEN, CDR2 SYDVKM. The CDR3 runs 13 residues. Trimming took off 3 bases at V and 9 bases at J, with 12 bases between the two ends. The CDR3 nucleotides read TGTGCCAGCAGTTTGCGTCGGGGGGCCATTCAGTACTTC. This encodes CASSLRRGAIQYF. Looking up the rest from reference TRBV28 and TRBJ2-4 gives the full variable domain: DVKVTQSSRYLVKRTGEKVFLECVQDMDHENMFWYRQDPGLGLRLIYFSYDVKMKEKGDIPEGYSVSREKKERFSLILESASTNQTSMYLCASSLRRGAIQYFGAGTRLSVL.

J is TRBJ2-3 and V is TRBV7-9; D is uncertain. Trimming left V 5 bases short and J 6 bases short, with 9 bases between. Germline CDR1 is SEHNR and CDR2 is FQNEAQ (reference sequence). This CDR3 region has 12 residues. CDR3 in amino acids: CASSLLFDTQYF. The CDR3 nucleotides read TGTGCCAGCAGCCTTCTTTTCGATACGCAGTATTTT.

This clone has only a few counts. This sequence joins TRBV6-2 or TRBV6-3 and TRBJ1-2, with 8 nucleotides matching TRBD1. V was pared by 6 bases and J by 4 bases, with 10 bases of the junction left unmatched. Germline V gene lookup returns CDR1 MNHEY and CDR2 SVGEGT. This CDR3 contains 15 residues. CDR3 loop: CASSPTGAMSYGYTF. CDR3 DNA: TGTGCCAGCAGCCCGACAGGGGCCATGTCCTATGGCTACACCTTC.

V gene TRBV28 combines with J gene TRBJ2-4, with D perhaps matching TRBD1 (7 bases). Germline lookup yields CDR1 MDHEN and CDR2 SYDVKM. The CDR3 is made up of 15 amino acids. Trimming shortened V by 5 bases and J by 3 bases, and 14 bases separated the two germline ends. CDR3 loop: CASSPEGAVKNIQYF. DNA of the CDR3: TGTGCCAGCAGTCCGGAGGGGGCCGTCAAAAACATTCAGTACTTC.

The V call is TRBV3-1 (or the pseudogene TRBV3-2), the J call TRBJ1-2, with TRBD1 as a possible D gene (5 bases). Germline lookup yields CDR1 LGHDT and CDR2 YNNKEL (reference sequence). Between the trimmed V and J ends, which lost 5 bases and 0 bases, there was a span of 13 bases. The CDR3 is 15 amino acids. The CDR3 sequence is CASSFMDTPNYGYTF. The CDR3, as DNA: TGTGCCAGCAGCTTCATGGACACCCCTAACTATGGCTACACCTTC.

This clone has only a few counts. The chain joins TRBV3-1 (or the pseudogene TRBV3-2) to TRBJ1-1; unclear D gene. Trimming took 1 base from V and 4 from J, leaving 10 bases between them. Germline V gene sequence: CDR1 LGHDT, CDR2 YNNKEL (reference sequence). This CDR3 comprises 14 residues. The CDR3 is CASSQVVGGTEAFF. CDR3 coding DNA: TGTGCCAGCAGCCAAGTCGTGGGAGGCACTGAAGCTTTCTTT.

Concerning this clone: At one end the junction does not follow the germline gene, possibly because of a read error. V usage is TRBV6-5 and J usage is TRBJ1-5; D ambiguous. CDR3 length equals 15 residues. Per the germline V gene, CDR1 is MNHEY and CDR2 is SVGAGI. The CDR3 region has the DNA TGTGCCAGCAGACCCCGGGGTTTCAGCACTCAGCCCCAGCATTTT. The encoded protein is CASRPRGFSTQPQHF.

The genes are TRBV2 and TRBJ2-2, with 13 bases that match TRBD2. The J segment lost 3 bases and the V segment lost 6 bases, leaving 1 base of the junction unmatched. The CDR3 spans 15 residues. The germline V gene has CDR1 SNHLY and CDR2 FYNNEI. This chain's CDR3 is CASRGLAGDTGELFF. In DNA form, the CDR3 reads TGTGCCAGCAGAGGACTAGCGGGGGACACCGGGGAGCTGTTTTTT. Full variable domain (rest looked up from reference TRBV2 and TRBJ2-2): EPEVTQTPSHQVTQMGQEVILRCVPISNHLYFYWYRQILGQKVEFLVSFYNNEISEKSEIFDDQFSVERPDGSNFTLKIRSTKLEDSAMYFCASRGLAGDTGELFFGEGSRLTVL.

The CDR3: CASSSGNTGELFF. The CDR3 DNA follows: TGTGCCAGCAGCTCGGGAAACACCGGGGAGCTGTTTTTT. The chain links TRBV7-6 to TRBJ2-2; maybe TRBD2 (5 bases). The CDR3 is 13 amino acids. The germline V gene encodes CDR1 SGHVS and CDR2 FNYEAQ. V shed 4 bases and J shed 2 bases, with 5 bases lying between them.

The V gene is TRBV5-6, the J gene TRBJ1-5; the match to TRBD1 covers 7 bases. With V trimmed by 3 bases and J by 2 bases, 5 bases remained unmatched. The CDR3 has 15 amino acids. Germline V CDR1 and CDR2: SGHDT, YYEEEE. As DNA, the CDR3 is TGTGCCAGCAGCTCAGGGGGTTTAGGCAATCAGCCCCAGCATTTT. Its translation is CASSSGGLGNQPQHF.

CDR3 nucleotides: TGCGCCAGCAGCTTGGCCCAGGGATACGAGCAGTACGTC. Translation gives CASSLAQGYEQYV. J is TRBJ2-7 and V is TRBV5-1; D perhaps matches TRBD1 (5 bases). CDR1 is SGHRS, CDR2 YFSETQ, per germline. CDR3 length: 13 amino acids. The V end lost 0 bases, the J end lost 4 bases, and 8 bases lay between the germline ends.

The count of this clone is one. The chain links TRBV29-1 to TRBJ1-1, with TRBD1 identical over 8 bases. V was clipped by 7 bases and J by 7 bases; unmatched bases: 11. The CDR3 consists of 13 residues. Germline assignment: CDR1 SQVTM and CDR2 ANQGSEA. The CDR3 is CSASRDRSGEAFF. The CDR3 bases are TGCAGCGCGTCCCGGGACAGGAGCGGTGAAGCTTTCTTT.

This clone was seen a few times. This chain joins TRBV3-1 (or the pseudogene TRBV3-2) and TRBJ1-1; the match to TRBD1 covers 7 bases. In germline, CDR1 is LGHDT, CDR2 YNNKEL (reference sequence). The CDR3 is made up of 14 amino acids. With V trimmed by 3 bases and J by 0 bases, 1 base remained unmatched. The CDR3 here is CASSHGTVNTEAFF. CDR3 bases: TGTGCCAGCAGCCACGGGACAGTGAACACTGAAGCTTTCTTT.

V usage is TRBV20-1 and J usage is TRBJ2-3; 8 bases fit TRBD2. J lost 6 bases, V lost 3 bases, and 14 bases had no gene match. The CDR3 loop spans 16 amino acids. CDR1 DFQATT and CDR2 SNEGSKA come from the germline V gene (reference sequence). CDR3 residues: CSASPPERGRPDTQYF. The CDR3 region has the DNA TGCAGTGCTAGTCCTCCCGAGCGGGGGCGCCCGGATACGCAGTATTTT.

The chain carries TRBV10-1 and TRBJ2-3; 7 bases match TRBD1. J was trimmed by 2 bases and V by 6 bases; bases with no gene match: 5. The CDR3 consists of 14 residues. Per the germline V gene, CDR1 is WNHNN and CDR2 is SYGVQD (reference sequence). CDR3 sequence: CASSGQATTDTQYF. The CDR3, as DNA: TGCGCCAGCAGCGGACAGGCGACCACAGATACGCAGTATTTT.

This chain uses TRBV11-2 with TRBJ1-2, with a tentative D call TRBD1 (6 bases). The CDR3 runs 15 residues. In germline, CDR1 is SGHAT, CDR2 FQNNGV. Trimming took 5 bases from V and 5 from J, leaving 18 bases between them. The chain's CDR3 is CASSSRLQGNYGYTF. The CDR3, as DNA: TGTGCCAGCAGCAGCCGACTGCAGGGGAATTATGGCTACACCTTC.

The chain carries TRBV3-1 (or the pseudogene TRBV3-2) and TRBJ2-6; TRBD1 is a possible D gene (6 bases). The CDR3 loop spans 16 amino acids. In germline, CDR1 is LGHDT, CDR2 YNNKEL (reference sequence). V was clipped by 4 bases and J by 1 base, with 11 bases between them. The CDR3 loop is CASSRQTGSGANVLTF. CDR3 sequence (DNA): TGTGCCAGCAGCCGGCAGACAGGATCTGGGGCCAACGTCCTGACTTTC.

This clone appeared a few times. This chain links TRBV19 with TRBJ2-2; a possible D gene is TRBD2 (6 bases). The CDR3 loop spans 14 amino acids. The germline gives CDR1 LNHDA, CDR2 SQIVND (reference sequence). V was shortened by 6 bases and J by 4 bases, with 12 bases between the two germline ends. This CDR3 is CASSPGLLTGELFF. CDR3 in DNA: TGTGCCAGTAGCCCGGGACTCCTCACCGGGGAGCTGTTTTTT.

The chain has TRBV6-2 or TRBV6-3 and TRBJ1-5; no firm D call. Trimming cost V 2 bases and J 5 bases, with 10 bases left between them. CDR3 length equals 14 residues. Germline V gene lookup returns CDR1 MNHEY and CDR2 SVGEGT. The CDR3 region has the DNA TGTGCCAGCAGTTACGCGTCGAGGGATCAGCCCCAGCATTTT. It is translated as CASSYASRDQPQHF.

This rearrangement joins TRBV24-1 to TRBJ2-1; 9 bases map to TRBD1. V trimming: 3 bases; J trimming: 8 bases; junction bases outside the gene matches: 10. The germline V gene encodes CDR1 KGHDR and CDR2 SFDVKD. The CDR3 consists of 16 residues. CDR3 protein: CATSDTGTGWIDEQFF. The CDR3 region has the DNA TGTGCCACCAGTGATACCGGGACAGGGTGGATAGATGAGCAGTTCTTC.

The chain employs TRBV2 and TRBJ2-3; 7 nucleotides agree with TRBD2. Per the germline V gene, CDR1 is SNHLY and CDR2 is FYNNEI. The J segment lost 2 bases and the V segment lost 6 bases, leaving 5 bases of the junction unmatched. The CDR3 covers 14 residues. The CDR3 coding sequence is TGTGCCAGCAGAGGCCTAGCGGTCACAGATACGCAGTATTTT. As protein: CASRGLAVTDTQYF.